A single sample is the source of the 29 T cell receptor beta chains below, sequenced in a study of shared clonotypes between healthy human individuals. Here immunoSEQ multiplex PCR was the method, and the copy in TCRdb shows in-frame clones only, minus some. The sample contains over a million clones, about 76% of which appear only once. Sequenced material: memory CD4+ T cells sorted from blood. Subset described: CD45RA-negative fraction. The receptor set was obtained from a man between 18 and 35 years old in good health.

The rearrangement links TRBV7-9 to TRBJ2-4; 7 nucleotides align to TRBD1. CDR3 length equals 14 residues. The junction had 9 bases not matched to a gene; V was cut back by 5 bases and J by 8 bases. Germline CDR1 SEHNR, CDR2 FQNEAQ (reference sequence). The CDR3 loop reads CASSPDRTRDIQYF. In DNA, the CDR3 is TGTGCCAGCAGCCCGGACAGGACCAGGGACATTCAGTACTTC.

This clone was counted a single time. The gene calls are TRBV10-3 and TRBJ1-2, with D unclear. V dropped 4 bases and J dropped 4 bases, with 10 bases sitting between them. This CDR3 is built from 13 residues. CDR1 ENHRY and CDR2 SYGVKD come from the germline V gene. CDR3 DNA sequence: TGTGCCATCAGTGTCGAACCGTCCTATGGCTACACCTTC. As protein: CAISVEPSYGYTF.

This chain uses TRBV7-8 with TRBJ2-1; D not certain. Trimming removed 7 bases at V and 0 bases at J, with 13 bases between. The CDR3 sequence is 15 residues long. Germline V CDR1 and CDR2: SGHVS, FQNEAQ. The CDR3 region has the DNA TGTGCCAGCACCCGAGCGACCTTCTCCTACAATGAGCAGTTCTTC. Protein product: CASTRATFSYNEQFF.

The DNA of the CDR3 is TGTGCCAGTAGTATATCAGAAAATAATTCACCCCTCCACTTT. Translated: CASSISENNSPLHF. The rearrangement joins TRBV19 to TRBJ1-6; D ambiguous. Looked up from germline, CDR1 is LNHDA and CDR2 is SQIVND (reference sequence). The CDR3 loop spans 14 amino acids. V lost 2 bases to trimming and J lost 5 bases, with 7 bases between them.

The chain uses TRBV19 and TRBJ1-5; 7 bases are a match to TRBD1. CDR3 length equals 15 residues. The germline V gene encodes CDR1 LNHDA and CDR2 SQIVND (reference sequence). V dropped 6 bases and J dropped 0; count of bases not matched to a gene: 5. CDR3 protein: CASSLGQNSNQPQHF. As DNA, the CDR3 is TGTGCCAGTAGCCTGGGACAGAATAGCAATCAGCCCCAGCATTTT.

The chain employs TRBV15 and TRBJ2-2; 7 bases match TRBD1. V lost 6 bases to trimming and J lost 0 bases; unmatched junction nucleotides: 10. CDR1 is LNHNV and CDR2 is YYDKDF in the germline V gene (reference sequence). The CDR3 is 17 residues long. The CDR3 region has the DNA TGTGCCACCAGACCGGGACAGCTATATTCGAACACCGGGGAGCTGTTTTTT. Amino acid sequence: CATRPGQLYSNTGELFF.

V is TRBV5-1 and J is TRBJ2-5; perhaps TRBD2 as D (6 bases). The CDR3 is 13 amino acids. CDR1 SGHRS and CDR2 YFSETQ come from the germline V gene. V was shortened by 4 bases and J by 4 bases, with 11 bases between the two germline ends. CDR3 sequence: CASSVGTGETQYF. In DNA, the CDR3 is TGCGCCAGCAGCGTCGGGACTGGAGAGACCCAGTACTTC.

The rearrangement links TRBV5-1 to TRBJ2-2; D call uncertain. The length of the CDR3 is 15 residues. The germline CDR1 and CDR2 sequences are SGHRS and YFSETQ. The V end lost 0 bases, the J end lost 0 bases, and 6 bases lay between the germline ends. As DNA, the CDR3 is TGCGCCAGCAGCTTGGAGTCAACGAACACCGGGGAGCTGTTTTTT. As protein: CASSLESTNTGELFF.

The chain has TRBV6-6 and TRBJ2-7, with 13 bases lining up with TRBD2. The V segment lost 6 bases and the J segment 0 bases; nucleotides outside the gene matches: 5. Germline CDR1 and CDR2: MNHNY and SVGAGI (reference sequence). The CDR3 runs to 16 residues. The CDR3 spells CASRDRTSGSSYEQYF. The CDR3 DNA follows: TGTGCCAGCAGAGACCGGACTAGCGGGAGCTCCTACGAGCAGTACTTC.

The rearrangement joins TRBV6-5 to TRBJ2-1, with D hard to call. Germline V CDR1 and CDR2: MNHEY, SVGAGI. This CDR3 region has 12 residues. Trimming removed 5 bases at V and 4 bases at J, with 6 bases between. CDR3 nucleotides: TGTGCCAGCAGTAGCGTTTACAATGAGCAGTTCTTC. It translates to CASSSVYNEQFF.

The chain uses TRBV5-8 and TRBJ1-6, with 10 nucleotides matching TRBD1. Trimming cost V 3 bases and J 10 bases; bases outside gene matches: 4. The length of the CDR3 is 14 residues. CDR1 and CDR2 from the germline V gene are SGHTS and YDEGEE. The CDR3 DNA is TGTGCCAGCAGCTCAGGACAGGGGGAGTCACCCCTCCACTTT. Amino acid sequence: CASSSGQGESPLHF.

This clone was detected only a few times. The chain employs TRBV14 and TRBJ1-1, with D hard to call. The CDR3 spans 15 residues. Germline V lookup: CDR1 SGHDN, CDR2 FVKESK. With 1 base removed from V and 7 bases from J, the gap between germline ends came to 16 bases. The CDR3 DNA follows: TGTGCCAGCAGCCAAGGACCCTTGGCAGCCGGTGAAGCTTTCTTT. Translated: CASSQGPLAAGEAFF.

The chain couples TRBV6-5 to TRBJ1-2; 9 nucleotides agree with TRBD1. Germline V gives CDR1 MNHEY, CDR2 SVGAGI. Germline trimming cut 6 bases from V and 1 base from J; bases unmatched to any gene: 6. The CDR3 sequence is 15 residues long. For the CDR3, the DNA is TGTGCCAGCAGCCGCGGACAGGGGAGTAACTATGGCTACACCTTC. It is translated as CASSRGQGSNYGYTF.

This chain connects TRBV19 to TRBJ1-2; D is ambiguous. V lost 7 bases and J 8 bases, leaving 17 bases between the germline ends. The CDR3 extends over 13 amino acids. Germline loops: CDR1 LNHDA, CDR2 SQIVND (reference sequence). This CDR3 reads CASTPQTDRGYTF. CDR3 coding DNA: TGTGCCAGTACCCCGCAGACGGATCGGGGCTACACCTTC.

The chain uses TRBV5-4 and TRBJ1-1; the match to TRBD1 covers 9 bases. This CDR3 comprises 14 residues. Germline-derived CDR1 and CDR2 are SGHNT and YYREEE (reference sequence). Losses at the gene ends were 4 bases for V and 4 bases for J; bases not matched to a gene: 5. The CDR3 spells CASSPGQGRTEAFF. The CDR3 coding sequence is TGTGCCAGCAGCCCGGGACAGGGCCGCACTGAAGCTTTCTTT.

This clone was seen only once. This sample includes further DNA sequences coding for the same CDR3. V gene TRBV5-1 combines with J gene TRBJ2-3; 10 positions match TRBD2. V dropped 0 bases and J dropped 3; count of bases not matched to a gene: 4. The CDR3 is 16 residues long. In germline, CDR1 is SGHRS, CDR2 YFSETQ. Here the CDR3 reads CASSLALAGETDTQYF. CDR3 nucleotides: TGCGCCAGCAGCTTGGCCCTAGCGGGAGAGACAGATACGCAGTATTTT. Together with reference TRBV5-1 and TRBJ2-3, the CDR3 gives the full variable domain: KAGVTQTPRYLIKTRGQQVTLSCSPISGHRSVSWYQQTPGQGLQFLFEYFSETQRNKGNFPGRFSGRQFSNSRSEMNVSTLELGDSALYLCASSLALAGETDTQYFGPGTRLTVL.

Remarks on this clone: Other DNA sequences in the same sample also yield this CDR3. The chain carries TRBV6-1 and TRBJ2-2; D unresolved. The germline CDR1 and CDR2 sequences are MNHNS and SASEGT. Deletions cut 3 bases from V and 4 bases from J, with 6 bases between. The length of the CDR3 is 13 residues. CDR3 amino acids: CASSDPSTGELFF. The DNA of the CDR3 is TGTGCCAGCAGTGATCCTTCCACCGGGGAGCTGTTTTTT.

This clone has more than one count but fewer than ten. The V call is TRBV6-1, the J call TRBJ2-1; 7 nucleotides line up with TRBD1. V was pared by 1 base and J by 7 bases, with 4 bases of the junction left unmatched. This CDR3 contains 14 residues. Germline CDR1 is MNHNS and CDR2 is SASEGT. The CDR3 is CASSEDRGRNEQFF. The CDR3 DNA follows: TGTGCCAGCAGTGAAGACAGGGGCAGGAATGAGCAGTTCTTC.

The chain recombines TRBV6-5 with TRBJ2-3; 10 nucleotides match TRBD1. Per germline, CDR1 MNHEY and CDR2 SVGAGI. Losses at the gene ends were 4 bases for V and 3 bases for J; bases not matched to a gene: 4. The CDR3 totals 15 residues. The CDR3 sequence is CASSFSDRGTDTQYF. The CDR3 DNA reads TGTGCCAGCAGTTTTTCGGACAGGGGGACAGATACGCAGTATTTT.

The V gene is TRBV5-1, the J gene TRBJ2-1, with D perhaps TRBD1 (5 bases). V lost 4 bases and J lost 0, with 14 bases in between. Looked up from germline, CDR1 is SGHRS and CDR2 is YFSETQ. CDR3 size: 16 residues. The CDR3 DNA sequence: TGCGCCAGCAGCACACGGACAACCTCCTCCTACAATGAGCAGTTCTTC. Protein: CASSTRTTSSYNEQFF.

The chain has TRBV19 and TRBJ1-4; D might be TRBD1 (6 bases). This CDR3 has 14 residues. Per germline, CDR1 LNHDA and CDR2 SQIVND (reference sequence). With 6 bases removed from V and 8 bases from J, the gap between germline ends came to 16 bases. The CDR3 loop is CASSPGTTGEKLFF. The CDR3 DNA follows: TGTGCCAGTAGCCCCGGGACAACCGGAGAAAAACTGTTTTTT.

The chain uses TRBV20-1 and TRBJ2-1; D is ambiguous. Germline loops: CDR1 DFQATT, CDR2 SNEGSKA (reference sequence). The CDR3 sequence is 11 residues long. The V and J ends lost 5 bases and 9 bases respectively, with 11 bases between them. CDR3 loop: CSAEFGVEQFF. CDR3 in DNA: TGCAGTGCTGAATTTGGGGTTGAGCAGTTCTTC.

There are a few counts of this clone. The CDR3: CASRGTGTDTQYF. The CDR3 DNA is TGTGCCAGCAGAGGGACGGGCACAGATACGCAGTATTTT. J is TRBJ2-3 and V is TRBV6-5, with D perhaps assigned TRBD1 or TRBD2 (5 bases each). This CDR3 comprises 13 residues. The V gene's germline CDR1 is MNHEY and CDR2 SVGAGI. V was pared by 6 bases and J by 1 base, with 8 bases between.

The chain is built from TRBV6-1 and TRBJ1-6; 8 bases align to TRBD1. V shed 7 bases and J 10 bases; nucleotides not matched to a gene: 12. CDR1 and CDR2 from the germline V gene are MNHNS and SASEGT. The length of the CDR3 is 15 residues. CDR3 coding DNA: TGTGCCAGCACGGGACAGGAGGGTGAAGGGTCACCCCTCCACTTT. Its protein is CASTGQEGEGSPLHF.

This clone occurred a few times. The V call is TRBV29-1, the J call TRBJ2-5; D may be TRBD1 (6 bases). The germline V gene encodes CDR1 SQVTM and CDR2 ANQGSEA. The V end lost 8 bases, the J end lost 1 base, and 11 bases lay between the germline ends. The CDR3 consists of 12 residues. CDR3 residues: CSLQGFQETQYF. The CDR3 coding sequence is TGCAGCTTACAGGGCTTCCAAGAGACCCAGTACTTC.

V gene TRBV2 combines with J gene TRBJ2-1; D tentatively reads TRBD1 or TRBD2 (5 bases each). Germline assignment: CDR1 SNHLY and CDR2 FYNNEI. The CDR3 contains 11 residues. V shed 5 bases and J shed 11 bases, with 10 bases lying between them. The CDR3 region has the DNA TGTGCCAGCAGTCTCCGGGACCAGCAGTTCTTC. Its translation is CASSLRDQQFF.

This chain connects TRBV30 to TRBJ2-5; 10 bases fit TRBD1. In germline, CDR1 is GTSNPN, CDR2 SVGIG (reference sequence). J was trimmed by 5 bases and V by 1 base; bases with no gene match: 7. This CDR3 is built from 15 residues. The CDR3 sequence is CAWSGGQGRRETQYF. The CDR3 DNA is TGTGCCTGGAGTGGGGGACAGGGGCGGCGGGAGACCCAGTACTTC.

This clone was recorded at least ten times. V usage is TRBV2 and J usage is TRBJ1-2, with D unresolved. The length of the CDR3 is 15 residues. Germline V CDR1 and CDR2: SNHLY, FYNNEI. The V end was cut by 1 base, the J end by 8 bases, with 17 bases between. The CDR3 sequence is CASSEELGRLMGYTF. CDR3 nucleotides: TGTGCCAGCAGTGAAGAGTTAGGCAGACTTATGGGCTACACCTTC.

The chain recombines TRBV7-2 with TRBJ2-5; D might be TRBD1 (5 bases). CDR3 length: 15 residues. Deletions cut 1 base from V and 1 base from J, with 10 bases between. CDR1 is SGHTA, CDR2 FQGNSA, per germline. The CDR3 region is CASSLVGQLQETQYF. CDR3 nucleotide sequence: TGTGCCAGCAGCTTAGTGGGGCAGCTCCAAGAGACCCAGTACTTC. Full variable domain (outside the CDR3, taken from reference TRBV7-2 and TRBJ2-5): GAGVSQSPSNKVTEKGKDVELRCDPISGHTALYWYRQSLGQGLEFLIYFQGNSAPDKSGLPSDRFSAERTGGSVSTLTIQRTQQEDSAVYLCASSLVGQLQETQYFGPGTRLLVL.